Included here is one TCR beta chain sequence, with context. During active infection, Seattle patients enrolled and were then monitored through disease. These data come from a study of blood T cell repertoires in COVID-19. Sequencing was performed with immunoSEQ multiplex PCR; in TCRdb, only in-frame clones are kept and a portion is missing. The sample has 170,000 or so clones; over 80% are singletons. Germline CDR1 reads MDHEN; CDR2 reads SYDVKM. V lost 7 bases and J lost 2; bases outside the gene matches: 2. The CDR3 is 13 amino acids. Input material: peripheral blood. The rearrangement joins TRBV28 to TRBJ2-7; TRBD2 matches at 10 bases. This receptor was identified in a middle-aged woman with COVID-19, enrolled during active disease. The CDR3 here is CASKRGGPYEQYF. The CDR3, as DNA: TGTGCCAGCAAGCGGGGGGGTCCCTACGAGCAGTACTTC.